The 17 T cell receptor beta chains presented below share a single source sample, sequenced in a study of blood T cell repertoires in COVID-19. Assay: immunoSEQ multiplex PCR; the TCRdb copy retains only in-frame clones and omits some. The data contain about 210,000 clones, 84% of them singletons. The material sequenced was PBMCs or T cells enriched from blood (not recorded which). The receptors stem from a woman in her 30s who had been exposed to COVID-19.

The CDR3 region has the DNA TGTGCCAGCAGTTTAGTCGAGCCCCAGCATTTT. Its protein product is CASSLVEPQHF. The V and J genes are TRBV12-3 or TRBV12-4 and TRBJ1-5; D unresolved. Between the trimmed V and J ends, which lost 1 base and 8 bases, there was a span of 3 bases. CDR3 length: 11 amino acids.

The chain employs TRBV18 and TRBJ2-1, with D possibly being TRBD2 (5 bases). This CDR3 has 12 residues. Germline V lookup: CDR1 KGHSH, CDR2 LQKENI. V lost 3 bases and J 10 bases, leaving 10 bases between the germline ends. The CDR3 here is CASSPSAGEQFF. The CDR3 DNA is TGTGCCAGCTCACCTTCGGCGGGCGAGCAGTTCTTC.

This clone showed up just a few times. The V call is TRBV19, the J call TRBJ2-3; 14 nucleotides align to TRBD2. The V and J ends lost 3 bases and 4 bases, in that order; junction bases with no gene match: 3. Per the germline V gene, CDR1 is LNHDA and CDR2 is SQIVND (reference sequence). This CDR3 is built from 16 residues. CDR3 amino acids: CASSMWTSGGSDTQYF. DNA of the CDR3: TGTGCCAGTAGTATGTGGACTAGCGGGGGGTCAGATACGCAGTATTTT.

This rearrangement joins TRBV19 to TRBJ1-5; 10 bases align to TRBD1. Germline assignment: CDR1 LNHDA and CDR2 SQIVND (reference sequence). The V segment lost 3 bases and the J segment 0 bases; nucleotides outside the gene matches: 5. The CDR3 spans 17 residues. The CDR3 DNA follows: TGTGCCAGTAGTATGCGGGACAGGGGATATAGCAATCAGCCCCAGCATTTT. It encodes CASSMRDRGYSNQPQHF.

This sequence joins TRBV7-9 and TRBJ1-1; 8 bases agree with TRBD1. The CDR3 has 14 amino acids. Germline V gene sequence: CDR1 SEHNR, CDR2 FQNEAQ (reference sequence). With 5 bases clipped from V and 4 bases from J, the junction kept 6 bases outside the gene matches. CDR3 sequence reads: CASSVTTGVTEAFF. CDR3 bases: TGTGCCAGCAGCGTTACGACAGGGGTCACTGAAGCTTTCTTT.

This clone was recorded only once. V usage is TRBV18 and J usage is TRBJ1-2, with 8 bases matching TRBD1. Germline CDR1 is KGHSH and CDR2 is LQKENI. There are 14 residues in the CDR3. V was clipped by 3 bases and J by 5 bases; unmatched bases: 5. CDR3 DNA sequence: TGTGCCAGCTCACCGGAACGACAGGGGTATGGCTACACCTTC. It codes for CASSPERQGYGYTF.

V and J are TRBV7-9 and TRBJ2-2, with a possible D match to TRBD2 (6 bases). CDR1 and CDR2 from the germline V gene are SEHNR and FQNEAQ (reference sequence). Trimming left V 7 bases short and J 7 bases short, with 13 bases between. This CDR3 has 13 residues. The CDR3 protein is CASNTMGGGELFF. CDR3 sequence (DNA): TGTGCCAGCAACACGATGGGGGGCGGGGAGCTGTTTTTT.

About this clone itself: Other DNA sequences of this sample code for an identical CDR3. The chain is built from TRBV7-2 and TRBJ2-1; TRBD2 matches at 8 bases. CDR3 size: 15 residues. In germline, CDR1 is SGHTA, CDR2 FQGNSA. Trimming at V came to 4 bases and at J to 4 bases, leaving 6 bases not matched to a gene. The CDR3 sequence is CASSYSGGTYNEQFF. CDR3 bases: TGTGCCAGCAGCTACAGCGGGGGAACGTACAATGAGCAGTTCTTC.

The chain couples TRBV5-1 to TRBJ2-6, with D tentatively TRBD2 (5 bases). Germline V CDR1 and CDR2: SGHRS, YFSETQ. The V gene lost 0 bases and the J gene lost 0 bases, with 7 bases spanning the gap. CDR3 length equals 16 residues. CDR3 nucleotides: TGCGCCAGCAGCTTGGATGGGAGCTCTGGGGCCAACGTCCTGACTTTC. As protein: CASSLDGSSGANVLTF.

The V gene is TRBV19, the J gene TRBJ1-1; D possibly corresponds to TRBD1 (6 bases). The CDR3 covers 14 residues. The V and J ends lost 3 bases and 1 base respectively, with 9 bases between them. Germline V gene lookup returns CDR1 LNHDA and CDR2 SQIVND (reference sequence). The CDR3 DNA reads TGTGCCAGTAGTATTACACAGGGGAACACTGAAGCTTTCTTT. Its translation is CASSITQGNTEAFF.

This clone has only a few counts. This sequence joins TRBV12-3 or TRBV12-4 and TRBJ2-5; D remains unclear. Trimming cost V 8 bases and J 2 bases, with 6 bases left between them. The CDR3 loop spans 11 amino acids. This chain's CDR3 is CASLGQETQYF. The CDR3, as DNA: TGTGCCAGCCTCGGGCAAGAGACCCAGTACTTC.

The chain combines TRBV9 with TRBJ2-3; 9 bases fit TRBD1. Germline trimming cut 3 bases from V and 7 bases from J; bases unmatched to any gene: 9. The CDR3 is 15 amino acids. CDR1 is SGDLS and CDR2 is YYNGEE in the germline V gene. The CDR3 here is CASSAERTGDNTQYF. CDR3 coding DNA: TGTGCCAGCAGCGCGGAGAGGACAGGGGACAATACGCAGTATTTT.

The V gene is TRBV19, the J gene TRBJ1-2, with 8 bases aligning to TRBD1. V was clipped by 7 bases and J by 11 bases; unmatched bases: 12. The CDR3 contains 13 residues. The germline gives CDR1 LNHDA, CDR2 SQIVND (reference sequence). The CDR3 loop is CASNTGTGFYYTF. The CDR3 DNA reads TGTGCCAGTAATACCGGGACAGGATTTTATTACACCTTC. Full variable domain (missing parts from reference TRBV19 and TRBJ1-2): DGGITQSPKYLFRKEGQNVTLSCEQNLNHDAMYWYRQDPGQGLRLIYYSQIVNDFQKGDIAEGYSVSREKKESFPLTVTSAQKNPTAFYLCASNTGTGFYYTFGSGTRLTVV.

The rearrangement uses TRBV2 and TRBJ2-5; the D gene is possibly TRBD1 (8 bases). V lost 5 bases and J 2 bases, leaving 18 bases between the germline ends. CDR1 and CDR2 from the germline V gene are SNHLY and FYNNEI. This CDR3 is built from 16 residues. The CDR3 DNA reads TGTGCCAGCAGTCGAGGGGAGGGGACAGGACAAGAGACCCAGTACTTC. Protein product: CASSRGEGTGQETQYF.

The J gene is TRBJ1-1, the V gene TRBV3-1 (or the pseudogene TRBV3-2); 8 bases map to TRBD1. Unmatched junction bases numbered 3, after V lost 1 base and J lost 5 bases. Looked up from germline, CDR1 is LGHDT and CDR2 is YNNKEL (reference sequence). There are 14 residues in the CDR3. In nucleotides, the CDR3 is TGTGCCAGCAGCCAAGCTAACAGGGGGACTGAAGCTTTCTTT. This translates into CASSQANRGTEAFF.

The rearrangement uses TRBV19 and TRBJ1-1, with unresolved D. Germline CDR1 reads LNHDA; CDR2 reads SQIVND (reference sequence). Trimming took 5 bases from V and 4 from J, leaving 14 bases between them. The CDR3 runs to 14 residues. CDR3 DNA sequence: TGTGCCAGTAGTTGGCGGGGAGGTGGCACTGAAGCTTTCTTT. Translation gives CASSWRGGGTEAFF.

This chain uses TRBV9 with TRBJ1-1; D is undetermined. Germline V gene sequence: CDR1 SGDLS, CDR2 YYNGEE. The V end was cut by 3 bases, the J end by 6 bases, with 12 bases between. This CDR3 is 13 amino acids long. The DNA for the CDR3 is TGTGCCAGCAGCGGTACAGAGCGGGCTGAAGCTTTCTTT. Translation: CASSGTERAEAFF. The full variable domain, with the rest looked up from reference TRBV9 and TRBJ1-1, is DSGVTQTPKHLITATGQRVTLRCSPRSGDLSVYWYQQSLDQGLQFLIQYYNGEERAKGNILERFSAQQFPDLHSELNLSSLELGDSALYFCASSGTERAEAFFGQGTRLTVV.